The present T cell receptor beta chain was sequenced within a study of regulatory T cells in long-lasting Graves disease. According to the study, TCR beta libraries were built with iRepertoire HTBI primers and CDR3-region Arm-PCR. In TCRdb, the multiplex PCR reads were re-called with MiXCR into one record per CDR3 protein. Altogether approximately 490,000 distinct CDR3 sequences are present, around 15% being singletons, with the ten largest covering more than 10%. This clonotype was counted many times. The time point is: newly diagnosed GD, antithyroid drugs for less than 3 months. TCR sequences were obtained from RNA taken from PBMCs. American Thyroid Association guidelines defined how Graves' disease was diagnosed. Losses at the gene ends were 5 bases for V and 7 bases for J; bases not matched to a gene: 7. The CDR3 covers 14 residues. Germline V gene sequence: CDR1 SGHAT, CDR2 FQNNGV. A further study also used this sample, focusing on T cells in Graves' hyperthyroidism and ophthalmopathy.

The gene calls are TRBV11-2 and TRBJ2-1, with 8 bases identical to TRBD1. The sequenced sample was peripheral blood mononuclear cells (PBMCs), obtained at new diagnosis, from a patient treated with antithyroid drugs. The clonotype comes from a man aged 40-49 years with Graves disease. The CDR3 reads CASSEDRVVNEQFF. In DNA form, the CDR3 reads TGTGCCAGCAGCGAGGACAGGGTGGTTAATGAGCAGTTCTTC.